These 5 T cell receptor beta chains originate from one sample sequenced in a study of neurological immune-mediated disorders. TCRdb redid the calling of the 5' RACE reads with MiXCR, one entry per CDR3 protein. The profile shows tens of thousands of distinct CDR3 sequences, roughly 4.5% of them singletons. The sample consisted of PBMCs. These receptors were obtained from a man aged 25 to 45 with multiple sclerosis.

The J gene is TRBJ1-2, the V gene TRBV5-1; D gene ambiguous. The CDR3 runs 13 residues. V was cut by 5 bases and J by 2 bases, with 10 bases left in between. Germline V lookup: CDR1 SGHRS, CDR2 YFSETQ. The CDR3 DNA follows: TGCGCCAGCAGTCCCGGGCAGAACTATGGCTACACCTTC. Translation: CASSPGQNYGYTF.

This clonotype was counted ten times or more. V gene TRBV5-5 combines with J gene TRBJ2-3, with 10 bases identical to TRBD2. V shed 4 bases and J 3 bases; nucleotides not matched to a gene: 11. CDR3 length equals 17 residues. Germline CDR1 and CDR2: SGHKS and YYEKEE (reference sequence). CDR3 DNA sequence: TGTGCCAGCAGCCTCACGGGGCTAGCGGGGGTAACAGATACGCAGTATTTT. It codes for CASSLTGLAGVTDTQYF.

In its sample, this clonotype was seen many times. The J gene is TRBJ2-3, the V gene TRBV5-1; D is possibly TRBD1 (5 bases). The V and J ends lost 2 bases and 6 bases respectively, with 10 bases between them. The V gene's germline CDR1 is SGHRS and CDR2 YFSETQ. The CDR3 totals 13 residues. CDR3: CASSFFAGDTQYF. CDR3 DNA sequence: TGCGCCAGCAGCTTCTTCGCAGGGGATACGCAGTATTTT. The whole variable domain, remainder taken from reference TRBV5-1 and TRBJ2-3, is KAGVTQTPRYLIKTRGQQVTLSCSPISGHRSVSWYQQTPGQGLQFLFEYFSETQRNKGNFPGRFSGRQFSNSRSEMNVSTLELGDSALYLCASSFFAGDTQYFGPGTRLTVL.

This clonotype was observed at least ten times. CDR3 residues: CASRTSGNYNEQFF. CDR3 sequence (DNA): TGTGCCAGCCGCACTAGCGGTAACTACAATGAGCAGTTCTTC. The chain joins TRBV3-1 to TRBJ2-1, with TRBD2 matching 8 bases. This CDR3 contains 14 residues. In germline, CDR1 is LGHDT, CDR2 YNNKEL (reference sequence). J gave up 3 bases and V 8 bases, and 6 bases lay outside the gene matches.

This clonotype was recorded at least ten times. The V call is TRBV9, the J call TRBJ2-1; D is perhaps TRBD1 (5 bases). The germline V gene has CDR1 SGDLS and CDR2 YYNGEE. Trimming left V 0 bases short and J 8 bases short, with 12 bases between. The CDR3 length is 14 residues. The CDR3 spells CASSVATGLDEQFF. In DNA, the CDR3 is TGTGCCAGCAGCGTAGCCACAGGCCTAGATGAGCAGTTCTTC.